This T cell receptor beta chain was identified during a study of identical twins (dated by TCRdb to about 2016). For the study in its entirety: To test whether fetal clonotypes persist, this study deep-sequenced TCR alpha and beta repertoires from monozygotic twins, from unrelated adults of various ages, and from cord blood. Replicate twin experiments were performed at different times using different library preparation protocols to rule out contamination. Overall results and qualifications from the work: Conclusions relied on cross-sectional statistical analysis, since the same donors could not be followed over many years. The excess sharing between twins in beta out-of-frame sequences was weaker because fewer shared sequences reduced the signal-to-noise ratio. Out-of-frame TCR alpha sequences shared between twins showed an excess of low generation-probability sequences compared with coincidental sharing between unrelated individuals. In monozygotic twins, out-of-frame TCR alpha sharing was systematically underestimated by recombination models, although the models agreed with sharing between unrelated individuals. Fewer insertions were carried by abundant cord blood beta clonotypes; a weaker similar trend was observed in young adult naive repertoires, while no such trend was observed in memory repertoires. Zero-insertion analyses could be partly confounded by invariant T cells such as MAIT and iNKT, though diverse VJ usage argued against such confounding for most clonotypes.

About this clonotype: The antigen this receptor binds is unknown. No qualities accompany the bases; no much larger clone lies one base away.

The method behind the library was 5' RACE. Sequencing was performed on an Illumina HiSeq 2000. Template switching introduced a universal primer binding site; the final cDNA contained a unique molecular identifier, enabling accurate counting of TCR cDNA molecules. Specific primers in the conserved constant-segment region were used to synthesize first-strand cDNA for the TCR alpha and beta chains. To control for contamination, each cDNA library was double barcoded with a SMART-Mk sample barcode plus Illumina barcodes. TruSeq adapter sequences and Illumina sample barcodes were added in two successive PCR steps. TCR alpha and beta cDNA libraries were sequenced on the Illumina HiSeq platform with custom primers. In the source study's methods: MiGEC processed the raw reads to extract unique molecular identifiers, while MiXCR was used to determine the CDR3 positions. For each individual, recombination models were inferred using an EM algorithm with the repgenHMM and IGoR tools. Shared clonotype analysis was performed with the tcR package in R, normalizing sharing by the product of cloneset sizes. Out-of-frame nonproductive sequences were analyzed to study raw recombination free of thymic and clonal selection effects. TCRdb reprocessed the public reads (quality trimming at Q25 with fastp, clone calling with MiXCR) and kept in-frame beta chains. Here each entry gathers all rows of one CDR3 protein and keeps the most common genes and DNA. The V and J calls shown here were made by TCRdb, not taken from the authors' results. This sample comprises about 100,000 distinct CDR3 sequences, 5.5% to 7% of them detected only once. In total, the top ten clones hold more than 10% of the sample.

From a lookup of the germline V gene (reference sequence), CDR1 and CDR2 are LGHDT and YNNKEL. From the cysteine up to the phenylalanine, the CDR3 has a length of 14 residues. The read is trimmed to its CDR3 DNA, 42 bases read in frame from base 1. A distance of 13 bases separates the germline ends of V and J, which lose 3 bases and 7 bases respectively. Only healthy Caucasian donors were included. Using Miltenyi CD45RO+ enrichment and human naive T-cell isolation kits, memory (CD45RO+) and naive T cells were isolated from PBMC. The sequencing sample was made of memory T cells sorted from blood. In the paper's terms, the cell subset or site label means: CD45RO+ enriched T cells. Recombination joined TRBV3-1 with TRBJ2-1; the D region is possibly TRBD1 or TRBD2, each matching across 5 bases. The TCR sequence derives from a woman in her fifties or sixties in good health. The nucleotide sequence reads TGTGCCAGCAGCCAGGGGACCGTCAGGAATGAGCAGTTCTTC. It translates as CASSQGTVRNEQFF.